This T cell receptor (beta chain) stems from a study of a mutant IDH1 vaccine in newly diagnosed glioma. Per the germline V gene, CDR1 is MNHEY and CDR2 is SVGAGI. V lost 7 bases and J 6 bases, leaving 18 bases between the germline ends. This CDR3 has 14 amino acids. The assay was immunoSEQ multiplex PCR, and TCRdb's table has in-frame clones only and misses some. The sample includes under 65,000 clones, 80% to 90% of them seen just once. As for time point: baseline, week 1 (first vaccination visit). Treatment in this sample: pre-vaccination baseline after standard-of-care therapy. The chain couples TRBV6-5 to TRBJ2-5; D is tentatively TRBD1 or TRBD2 (6 bases each). This receptor was taken from a man aged 18 to 35 with glioma. Specimen: PBMCs, collected from a glioma patient treated with radiotherapy, temozolomide or both. The CDR3 DNA follows: TGTGCCAGCATGGATGAGGGGGGCGCCAAGACCCAGTACTTC. Translating gives CASMDEGGAKTQYF.